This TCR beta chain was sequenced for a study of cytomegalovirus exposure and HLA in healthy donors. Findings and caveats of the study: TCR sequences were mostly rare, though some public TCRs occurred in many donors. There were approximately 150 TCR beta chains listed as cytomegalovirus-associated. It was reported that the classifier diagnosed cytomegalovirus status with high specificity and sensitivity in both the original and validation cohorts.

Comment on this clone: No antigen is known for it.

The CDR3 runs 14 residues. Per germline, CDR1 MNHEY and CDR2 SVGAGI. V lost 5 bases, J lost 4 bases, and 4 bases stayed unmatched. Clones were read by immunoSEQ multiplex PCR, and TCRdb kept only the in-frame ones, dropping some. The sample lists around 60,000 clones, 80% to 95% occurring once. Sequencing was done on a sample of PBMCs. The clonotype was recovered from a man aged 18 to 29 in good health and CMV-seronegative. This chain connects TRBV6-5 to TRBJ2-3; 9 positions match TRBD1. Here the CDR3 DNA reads TGTGCCAGCAGTCTCCGGGACAGGGCAGATACGCAGTATTTT. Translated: CASSLRDRADTQYF.